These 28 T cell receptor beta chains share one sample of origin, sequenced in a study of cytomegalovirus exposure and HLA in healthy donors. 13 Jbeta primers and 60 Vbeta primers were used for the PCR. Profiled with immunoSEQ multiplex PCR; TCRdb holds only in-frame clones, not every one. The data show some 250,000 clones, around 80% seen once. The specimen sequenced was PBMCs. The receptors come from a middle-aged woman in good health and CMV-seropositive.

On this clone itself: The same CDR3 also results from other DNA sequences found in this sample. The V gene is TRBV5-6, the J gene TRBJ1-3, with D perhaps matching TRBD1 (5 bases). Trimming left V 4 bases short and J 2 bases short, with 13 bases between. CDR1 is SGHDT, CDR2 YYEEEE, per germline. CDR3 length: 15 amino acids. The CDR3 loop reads CASSPTGGTGNTIYF. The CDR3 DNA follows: TGTGCCAGCAGCCCCACCGGGGGGACTGGAAACACCATATATTTT. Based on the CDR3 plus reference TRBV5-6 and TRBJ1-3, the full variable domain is DAGVTQSPTHLIKTRGQQVTLRCSPKSGHDTVSWYQQALGQGPQFIFQYYEEEERQRGNFPDRFSGHQFPNYSSELNVNALLLGDSALYLCASSPTGGTGNTIYFGEGSWLTVV.

The CDR3 bases are TGTGCCAGCAGCTTAGAGGCGGGGAGCAATCAGCCCCAGCATTTT. This translates into CASSLEAGSNQPQHF. The rearrangement uses TRBV7-2 and TRBJ1-5; no clear D gene. V gave up 1 base and J gave up 1 base, with 8 bases separating them. The germline V gene encodes CDR1 SGHTA and CDR2 FQGNSA. The CDR3 covers 15 residues. Using reference TRBV7-2 and TRBJ1-5 for the parts outside the CDR3, the full variable domain is GAGVSQSPSNKVTEKGKDVELRCDPISGHTALYWYRQSLGQGLEFLIYFQGNSAPDKSGLPSDRFSAERTGGSVSTLTIQRTQQEDSAVYLCASSLEAGSNQPQHFGDGTRLSIL.

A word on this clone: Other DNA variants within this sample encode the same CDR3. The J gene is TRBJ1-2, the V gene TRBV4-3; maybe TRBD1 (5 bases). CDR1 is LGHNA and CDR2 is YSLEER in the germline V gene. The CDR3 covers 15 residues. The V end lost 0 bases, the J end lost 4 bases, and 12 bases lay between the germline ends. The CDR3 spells CASSQDPGRGYGYTF. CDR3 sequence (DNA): TGCGCCAGCAGCCAAGATCCGGGGAGGGGCTATGGCTACACCTTC.

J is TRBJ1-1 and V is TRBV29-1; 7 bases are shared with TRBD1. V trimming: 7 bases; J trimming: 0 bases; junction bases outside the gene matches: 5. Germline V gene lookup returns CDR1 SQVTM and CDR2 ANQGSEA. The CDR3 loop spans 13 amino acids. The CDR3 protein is CSAMTGMNTEAFF. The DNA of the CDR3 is TGCAGCGCCATGACAGGGATGAACACTGAAGCTTTCTTT.

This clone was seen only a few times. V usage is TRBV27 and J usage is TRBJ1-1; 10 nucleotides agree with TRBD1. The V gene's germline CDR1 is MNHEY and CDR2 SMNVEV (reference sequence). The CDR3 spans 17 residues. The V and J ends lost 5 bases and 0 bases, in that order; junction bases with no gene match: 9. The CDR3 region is CASSPLGQGGMNTEAFF. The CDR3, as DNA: TGTGCCAGCAGTCCATTAGGACAGGGGGGAATGAACACTGAAGCTTTCTTT.

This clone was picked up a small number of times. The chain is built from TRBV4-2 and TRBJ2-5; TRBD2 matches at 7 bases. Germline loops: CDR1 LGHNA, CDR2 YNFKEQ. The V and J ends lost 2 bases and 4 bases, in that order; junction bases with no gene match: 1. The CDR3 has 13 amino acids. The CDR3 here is CASSQTGGETQYF. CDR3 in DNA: TGTGCCAGCAGCCAAACGGGGGGAGAGACCCAGTACTTC.

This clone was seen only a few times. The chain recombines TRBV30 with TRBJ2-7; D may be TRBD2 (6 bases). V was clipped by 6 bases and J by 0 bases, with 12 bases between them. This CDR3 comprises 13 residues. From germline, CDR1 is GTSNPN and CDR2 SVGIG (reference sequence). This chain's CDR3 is CACGGAFSYEQYF. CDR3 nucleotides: TGTGCCTGCGGGGGAGCCTTCTCCTACGAGCAGTACTTC.

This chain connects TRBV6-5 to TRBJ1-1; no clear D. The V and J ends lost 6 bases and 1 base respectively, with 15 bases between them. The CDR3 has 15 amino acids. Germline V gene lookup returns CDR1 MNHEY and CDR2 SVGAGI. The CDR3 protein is CASSSSQYRNTEAFF. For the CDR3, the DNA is TGTGCCAGCAGCTCCTCACAGTACAGGAACACTGAAGCTTTCTTT.

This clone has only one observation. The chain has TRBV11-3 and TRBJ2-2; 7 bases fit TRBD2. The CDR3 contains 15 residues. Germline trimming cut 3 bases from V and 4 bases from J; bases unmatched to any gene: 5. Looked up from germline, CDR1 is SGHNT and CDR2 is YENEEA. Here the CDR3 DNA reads TGTGCCAGCAGCTTGGGGGGAGGGGTCACCGGGGAGCTGTTTTTT. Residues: CASSLGGGVTGELFF.

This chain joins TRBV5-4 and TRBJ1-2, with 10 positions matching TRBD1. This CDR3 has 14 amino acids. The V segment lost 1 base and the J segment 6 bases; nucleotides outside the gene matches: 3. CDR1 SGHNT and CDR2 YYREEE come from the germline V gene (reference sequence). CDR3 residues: CASSLRDRGDGYTF. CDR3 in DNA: TGTGCCAGCAGCTTGAGGGACAGGGGAGATGGCTACACCTTC.

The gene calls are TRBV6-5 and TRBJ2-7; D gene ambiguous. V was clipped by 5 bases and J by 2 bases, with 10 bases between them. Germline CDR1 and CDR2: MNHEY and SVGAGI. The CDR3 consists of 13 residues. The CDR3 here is CASSPRVPYEQYF. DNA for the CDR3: TGTGCCAGCAGTCCCCGGGTCCCCTACGAGCAGTACTTC.

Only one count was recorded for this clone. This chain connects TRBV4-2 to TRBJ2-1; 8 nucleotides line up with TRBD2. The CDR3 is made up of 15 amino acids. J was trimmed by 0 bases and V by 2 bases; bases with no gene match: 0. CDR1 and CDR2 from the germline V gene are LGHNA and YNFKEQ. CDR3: CASSQSGSSYNEQFF. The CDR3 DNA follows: TGTGCCAGCAGCCAAAGCGGGAGCTCCTACAATGAGCAGTTCTTC.

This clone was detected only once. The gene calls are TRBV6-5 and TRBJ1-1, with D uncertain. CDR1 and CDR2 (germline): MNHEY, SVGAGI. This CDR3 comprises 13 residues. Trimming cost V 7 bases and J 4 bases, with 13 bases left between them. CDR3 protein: CASNKRRSTEAFF. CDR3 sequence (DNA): TGTGCCAGCAACAAGCGCAGAAGCACTGAAGCTTTCTTT.

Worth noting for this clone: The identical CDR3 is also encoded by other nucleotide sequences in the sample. CDR3 sequence: CAWSTDSGANVLTF. In DNA form, the CDR3 reads TGTGCCTGGAGTACTGACTCTGGGGCCAACGTCCTGACTTTC. This sequence joins TRBV30 and TRBJ2-6; unclear D gene. This CDR3 region has 14 residues. The V and J ends lost 2 bases and 0 bases respectively, with 5 bases between them. Germline V lookup: CDR1 GTSNPN, CDR2 SVGIG (reference sequence).

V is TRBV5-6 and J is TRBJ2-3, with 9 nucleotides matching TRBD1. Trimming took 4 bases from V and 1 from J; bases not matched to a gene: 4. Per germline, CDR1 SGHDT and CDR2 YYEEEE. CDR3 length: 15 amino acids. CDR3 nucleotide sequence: TGTGCCAGCAGCCCACAGGGGGCGGGCACAGATACGCAGTATTTT. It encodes CASSPQGAGTDTQYF.

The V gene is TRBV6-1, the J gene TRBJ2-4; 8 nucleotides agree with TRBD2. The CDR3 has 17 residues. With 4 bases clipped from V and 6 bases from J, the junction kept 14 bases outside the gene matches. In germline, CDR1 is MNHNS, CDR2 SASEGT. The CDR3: CASSALRERGLGNIQYF. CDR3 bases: TGTGCCAGCAGTGCCCTTAGGGAGCGGGGGCTGGGAAACATTCAGTACTTC.

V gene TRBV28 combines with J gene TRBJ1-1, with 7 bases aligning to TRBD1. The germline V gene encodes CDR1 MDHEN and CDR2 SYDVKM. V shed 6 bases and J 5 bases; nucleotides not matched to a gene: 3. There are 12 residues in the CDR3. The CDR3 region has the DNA TGTGCCAGCAGCATACAGGGGACTGAAGCTTTCTTT. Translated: CASSIQGTEAFF.

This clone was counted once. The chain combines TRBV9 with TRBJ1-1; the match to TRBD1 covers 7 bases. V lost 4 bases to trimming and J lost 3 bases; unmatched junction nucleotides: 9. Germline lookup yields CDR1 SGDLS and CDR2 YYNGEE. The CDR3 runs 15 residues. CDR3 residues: CASSPQGGGDTEAFF. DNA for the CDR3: TGTGCCAGCAGCCCGCAAGGAGGGGGCGACACTGAAGCTTTCTTT.

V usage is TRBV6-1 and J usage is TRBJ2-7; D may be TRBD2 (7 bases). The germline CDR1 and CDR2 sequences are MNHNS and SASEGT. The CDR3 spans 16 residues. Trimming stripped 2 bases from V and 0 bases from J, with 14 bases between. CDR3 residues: CASSERGAGSSYEQYF. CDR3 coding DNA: TGTGCCAGCAGTGAACGGGGGGCAGGGAGCTCCTACGAGCAGTACTTC.

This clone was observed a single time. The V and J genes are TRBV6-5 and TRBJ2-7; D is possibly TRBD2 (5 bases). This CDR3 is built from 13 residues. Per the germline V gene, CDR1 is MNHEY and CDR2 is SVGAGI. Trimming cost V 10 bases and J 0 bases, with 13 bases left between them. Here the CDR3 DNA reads TGTGCCACCAGGAGTGGGAGCTCCTACGAGCAGTACTTC. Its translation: CATRSGSSYEQYF.

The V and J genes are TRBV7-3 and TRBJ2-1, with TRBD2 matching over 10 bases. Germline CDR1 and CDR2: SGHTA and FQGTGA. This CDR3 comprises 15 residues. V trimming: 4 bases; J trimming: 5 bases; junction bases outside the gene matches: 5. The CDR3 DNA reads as TGTGCCAGCAGCTCGTCGGGACTAGCGAACAATGAGCAGTTCTTC. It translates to CASSSSGLANNEQFF.

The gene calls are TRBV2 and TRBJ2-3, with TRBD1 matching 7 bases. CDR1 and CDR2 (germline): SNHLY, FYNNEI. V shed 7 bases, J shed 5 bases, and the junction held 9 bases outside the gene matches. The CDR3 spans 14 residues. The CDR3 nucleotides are TGTGCCAGCACGAGGGGGCTATTAGGAGATACGCAGTATTTT. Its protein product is CASTRGLLGDTQYF.

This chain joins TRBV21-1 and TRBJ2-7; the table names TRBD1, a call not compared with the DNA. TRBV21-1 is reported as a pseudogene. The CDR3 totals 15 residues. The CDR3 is CASSKGWGTIWEQYF. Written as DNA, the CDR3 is TGTGCCAGCAGCAAAGGATGGGGGACAATTTGGGAGCAGTACTTC.

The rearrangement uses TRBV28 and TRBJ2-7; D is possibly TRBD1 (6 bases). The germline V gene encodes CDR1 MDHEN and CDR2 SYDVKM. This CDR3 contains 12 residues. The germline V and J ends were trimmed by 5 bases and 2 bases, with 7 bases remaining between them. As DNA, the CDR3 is TGTGCCAGCAGTACAGGGCCCTACGAGCAGTACTTC. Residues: CASSTGPYEQYF. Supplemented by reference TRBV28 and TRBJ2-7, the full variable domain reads DVKVTQSSRYLVKRTGEKVFLECVQDMDHENMFWYRQDPGLGLRLIYFSYDVKMKEKGDIPEGYSVSREKKERFSLILESASTNQTSMYLCASSTGPYEQYFGPGTRLTVT.

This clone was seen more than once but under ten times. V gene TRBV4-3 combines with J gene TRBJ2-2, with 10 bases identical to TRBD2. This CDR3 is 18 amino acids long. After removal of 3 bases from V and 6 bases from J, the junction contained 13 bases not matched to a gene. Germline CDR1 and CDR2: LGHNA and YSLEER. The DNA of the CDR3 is TGCGCCAGCAGCCAGATTTTAGCGGGGGGCGGTCTAGCCGGGGAGCTGTTTTTT. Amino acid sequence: CASSQILAGGGLAGELFF.

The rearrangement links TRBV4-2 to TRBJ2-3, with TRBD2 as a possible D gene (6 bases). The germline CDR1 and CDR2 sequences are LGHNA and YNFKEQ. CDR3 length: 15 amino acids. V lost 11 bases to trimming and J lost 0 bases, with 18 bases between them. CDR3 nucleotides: TGTGCCTCCCTGATGGAGGGAGGCAGCACAGATACGCAGTATTTT. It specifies CASLMEGGSTDTQYF.

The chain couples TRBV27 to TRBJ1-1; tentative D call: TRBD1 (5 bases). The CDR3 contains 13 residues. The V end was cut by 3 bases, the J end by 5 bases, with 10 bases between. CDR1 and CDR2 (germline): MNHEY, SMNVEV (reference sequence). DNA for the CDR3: TGTGCCAGCAGTTTTTTTAGGGGAACTGAAGCTTTCTTT. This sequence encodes CASSFFRGTEAFF.

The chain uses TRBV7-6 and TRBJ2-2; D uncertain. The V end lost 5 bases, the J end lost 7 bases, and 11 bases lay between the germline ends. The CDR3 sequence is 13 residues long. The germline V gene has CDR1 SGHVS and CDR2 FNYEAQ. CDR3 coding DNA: TGTGCCAGCAGCCCCGTTCGAGTCGGGGAGCTGTTTTTT. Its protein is CASSPVRVGELFF. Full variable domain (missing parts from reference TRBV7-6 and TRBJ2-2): GAGVSQSPRYKVTKRGQDVALRCDPISGHVSLYWYRQALGQGPEFLTYFNYEAQQDKSGLPNDRFSAERPEGSISTLTIQRTEQRDSAMYRCASSPVRVGELFFGEGSRLTVL.